The 28 T cell receptor beta chains below were found in one sample sequenced in a study of spatial heterogeneity in lung cancer. As to time point: sample taken at primary tumor resection. TCRdb re-derived calls from the 5' RACE reads in MiXCR, one entry per CDR3 protein. The table has over a thousand distinct CDR3 sequences, approximately 11% seen once. Study outcomes and limitations: Tumor mutation counts were tracked by expanded intratumoral alpha and beta TCR counts.

No antigen is known for these receptors. The specimen was lung tumor tissue, collected at surgery. The source of these receptors is a male donor with early-stage non-small cell lung cancer.

The rearrangement uses TRBV4-1 and TRBJ2-4, with 8 positions matching TRBD2. CDR3 length: 15 amino acids. The germline V gene encodes CDR1 MGHRA and CDR2 YSYEKL. Trimming at V came to 2 bases and at J to 7 bases, leaving 7 bases not matched to a gene. CDR3 coding DNA: TGCGCCAGCAGCCAACCGACTAGCGATCATAACATTCAGTACTTC. It codes for CASSQPTSDHNIQYF.

This clonotype has only a few counts. This chain links TRBV6-5 with TRBJ2-3, with TRBD2 identical over 10 bases. From germline, CDR1 is MNHEY and CDR2 SVGAGI. The V segment lost 2 bases and the J segment 3 bases; nucleotides outside the gene matches: 2. The CDR3 totals 15 residues. CDR3 region: CASSYGTSDTDTQYF. CDR3 DNA sequence: TGTGCCAGCAGTTACGGGACTAGCGATACAGATACGCAGTATTTT.

Judged by abundance, this clonotype is medium-sized. The chain recombines TRBV27 with TRBJ2-6; D is unclear. Trimming left V 2 bases short and J 1 base short, with 12 bases between. Germline V gives CDR1 MNHEY, CDR2 SMNVEV (reference sequence). CDR3 length equals 17 residues. CDR3 region: CASSLVGPPSGANVLTF. Written as DNA, the CDR3 is TGTGCCAGCAGTTTAGTAGGCCCTCCTTCTGGGGCCAACGTCCTGACTTTC.

This clonotype qualifies as medium-sized (0.01 to 0.1%). The chain employs TRBV7-3 and TRBJ2-3; TRBD2 agrees at 9 bases. The CDR3 is made up of 15 amino acids. V lost 2 bases and J lost 2; bases outside the gene matches: 2. Germline V gene lookup returns CDR1 SGHTA and CDR2 FQGTGA. The CDR3 nucleotides read TGTGCCAGCAGCTTAGCGGGGGGGTCCACAGATACGCAGTATTTT. Translation gives CASSLAGGSTDTQYF.

Judged by abundance, this clonotype is large. In DNA, the CDR3 is TGTGCCAGCAGCGTAGGGCAGGGGGGCGAGCAGTACTTC. It is translated as CASSVGQGGEQYF. The chain uses TRBV9 and TRBJ2-7; D possibly corresponds to TRBD1 (7 bases). The CDR3 spans 13 residues. Trimming removed 0 bases from V and 6 bases from J, with 10 bases in between. Germline-derived CDR1 and CDR2 are SGDLS and YYNGEE. Combining the CDR3 with reference TRBV9 and TRBJ2-7 gives the whole variable domain DSGVTQTPKHLITATGQRVTLRCSPRSGDLSVYWYQQSLDQGLQFLIQYYNGEERAKGNILERFSAQQFPDLHSELNLSSLELGDSALYFCASSVGQGGEQYFGPGTRLTVT.

This clonotype has just a few counts. The V gene is TRBV28, the J gene TRBJ2-7; D gene uncertain. CDR1 and CDR2 from the germline V gene are MDHEN and SYDVKM. The CDR3 covers 11 residues. V lost 5 bases and J lost 4, with 6 bases in between. CDR3 nucleotides: TGTGCCAGCAGTCAGACTTACGAGCAGTACTTC. Translated: CASSQTYEQYF. Full variable domain (remainder filled in from reference TRBV28 and TRBJ2-7): DVKVTQSSRYLVKRTGEKVFLECVQDMDHENMFWYRQDPGLGLRLIYFSYDVKMKEKGDIPEGYSVSREKKERFSLILESASTNQTSMYLCASSQTYEQYFGPGTRLTVT.

By frequency in the sample, this clonotype is medium-sized. The V gene is TRBV10-1, the J gene TRBJ2-7; 8 nucleotides match TRBD1. V gave up 0 bases and J gave up 6 bases; unmatched junction bases: 4. The CDR3 totals 14 residues. Germline V CDR1 and CDR2: WNHNN, SYGVQD (reference sequence). The CDR3: CASSESGTGGEQYF. The DNA of the CDR3 is TGCGCCAGCAGTGAGTCCGGGACAGGCGGCGAGCAGTACTTC.

By sample share, this clonotype is large. This chain links TRBV5-1 with TRBJ2-2; 10 bases are a match to TRBD2. Germline lookup yields CDR1 SGHRS and CDR2 YFSETQ. The V and J ends lost 2 bases and 0 bases, in that order; junction bases with no gene match: 1. The CDR3 sequence is 16 residues long. The CDR3 bases are TGCGCCAGCAGCTTACTAGCGGGAACGAACACCGGGGAGCTGTTTTTT. Its translation is CASSLLAGTNTGELFF.

The chain employs TRBV27 and TRBJ2-1; D gene unclear. Germline V gene sequence: CDR1 MNHEY, CDR2 SMNVEV (reference sequence). Trimming cost V 4 bases and J 2 bases, with 12 bases left between them. The CDR3 is 15 residues long. The CDR3: CASSYRLGTYNEQFF. For the CDR3, the DNA is TGTGCCAGCAGTTACCGGTTGGGGACCTACAATGAGCAGTTCTTC.

The CDR3 bases are TGTGCCAGCAGCTTAGTGGCGCAAGAGACCCAGTACTTC. It codes for CASSLVAQETQYF. The V and J genes are TRBV11-2 and TRBJ2-5; D gene ambiguous. The CDR3 consists of 13 residues. Germline V gene data show CDR1 as SGHAT and CDR2 as FQNNGV. The germline V and J ends were trimmed by 1 base and 2 bases, with 5 bases remaining between them.

This clonotype is categorized as large. This chain uses TRBV7-9 with TRBJ1-2; D is perhaps TRBD1 (5 bases). From germline, CDR1 is SEHNR and CDR2 FQNEAQ (reference sequence). The CDR3 has 14 residues. The V end lost 3 bases, the J end lost 8 bases, and 16 bases lay between the germline ends. CDR3 in amino acids: CASSFGAGAVGYTF. Here the CDR3 DNA reads TGTGCCAGCAGCTTTGGGGCAGGCGCGGTGGGCTACACCTTC.

By frequency in the sample, this clonotype is large. The chain combines TRBV19 with TRBJ2-3; D is undetermined. V was clipped by 1 base and J by 8 bases, with 13 bases between them. The germline V gene has CDR1 LNHDA and CDR2 SQIVND (reference sequence). The CDR3 loop spans 14 amino acids. The chain's CDR3 is CASSIATSFVTQYF. The CDR3 region has the DNA TGTGCCAGTAGTATAGCGACTTCGTTTGTTACGCAGTATTTT.

By sample share, this clonotype is medium-sized. The rearrangement joins TRBV9 to TRBJ1-1; 9 bases align to TRBD1. Trimming took 3 bases from V and 10 from J; bases not matched to a gene: 4. Germline V gives CDR1 SGDLS, CDR2 YYNGEE. CDR3 size: 12 residues. DNA for the CDR3: TGTGCCAGCAGCGCTCCGGGACAGGGAGCTTTCTTT. Protein product: CASSAPGQGAFF.

By proportion, this clonotype is medium-sized. This chain uses TRBV12-3 or TRBV12-4 with TRBJ2-5, with 8 bases identical to TRBD2. V gave up 1 base and J gave up 5 bases; unmatched junction bases: 18. This CDR3 region has 19 residues. The CDR3 reads CASSLVPRPLAGTMETQYF. The CDR3, as DNA: TGTGCCAGCAGTTTAGTGCCACGCCCCCTAGCGGGTACAATGGAGACCCAGTACTTC.

This clonotype rates as medium-sized. V is TRBV12-3 or TRBV12-4 and J is TRBJ2-5; 7 positions match TRBD2. Trimming took 0 bases from V and 2 from J; bases not matched to a gene: 6. This CDR3 has 16 amino acids. The CDR3 loop reads CASSLALGGVQETQYF. The CDR3 DNA sequence: TGTGCCAGCAGTTTAGCGCTGGGGGGGGTTCAAGAGACCCAGTACTTC.

This clonotype is deemed large. The rearrangement links TRBV10-3 to TRBJ2-3, with D possibly being TRBD2 (6 bases). The CDR3 runs 16 residues. Looked up from germline, CDR1 is ENHRY and CDR2 is SYGVKD. V was clipped by 2 bases and J by 0 bases, with 12 bases between them. The CDR3 nucleotides are TGTGCCATCAGTGAGATGACTAGGACTAGCACAGATACGCAGTATTTT. Its translation: CAISEMTRTSTDTQYF.

A single count supports this clonotype. CDR3 residues: CASSYGETQYF. The CDR3 nucleotides read TGTGCCAGCAGTTACGGTGAGACCCAGTACTTC. The V call is TRBV6-2 or TRBV6-3, the J call TRBJ2-5; D not resolved. The CDR3 extends over 11 amino acids. Trimming shortened V by 2 bases and J by 5 bases, and 3 bases separated the two germline ends. Per germline, CDR1 MNHEY and CDR2 SVGEGT.

Judged by abundance, this clonotype is large (0.1 to 1%). The rearrangement uses TRBV6-6 and TRBJ2-5; 8 bases are a match to TRBD2. Germline trimming cut 2 bases from V and 4 bases from J; bases unmatched to any gene: 0. Germline CDR1 is MNHNY and CDR2 is SVGAGI (reference sequence). CDR3 length: 13 residues. The chain's CDR3 is CASSYSGGETQYF. CDR3 bases: TGTGCCAGCAGTTACAGCGGGGGAGAGACCCAGTACTTC.

By share, this clonotype ranks as medium-sized (0.01 to 0.1%). The chain has TRBV11-3 and TRBJ2-3; perhaps TRBD2 as D (6 bases). Germline V gives CDR1 SGHNT, CDR2 YENEEA. CDR3 size: 15 residues. The V end was cut by 4 bases, the J end by 0 bases, with 11 bases between. CDR3 coding DNA: TGTGCCAGCAGCTACCGGGACTCAAGCACAGATACGCAGTATTTT. Translation: CASSYRDSSTDTQYF.

In the case of this clonotype: This may arise from a read error, as a much more abundant clone is one base away. The chain is built from TRBV3-1 and TRBJ1-2; unclear D gene. The V gene lost 1 base and the J gene lost 10 bases, with 13 bases spanning the gap. Germline CDR1 is LGHDT and CDR2 is YNNKEL (reference sequence). CDR3 size: 13 residues. DNA of the CDR3: TGTGCCAGCAGCCAAGTGGTCGAAGTTGACTACACCTTC. Protein sequence: CASSQVVEVDYTF. Drawing the rest from reference TRBV3-1 and TRBJ1-2, the complete variable domain is DTAVSQTPKYLVTQMGNDKSIKCEQNLGHDTMYWYKQDSKKFLKIMFSYNNKELIINETVPNRFSPKSPDKAHLNLHINSLELGDSAVYFCASSQVVEVDYTFGSGTRLTVV.

This clonotype is classed as large. V and J are TRBV5-1 and TRBJ2-3; TRBD2 agrees at 16 bases. In germline, CDR1 is SGHRS, CDR2 YFSETQ. The junction had 7 bases not matched to a gene; V was cut back by 3 bases and J by 3 bases. This CDR3 is built from 18 residues. The CDR3 region is CASSYGTSGGAATDTQYF. The CDR3, as DNA: TGCGCCAGCAGCTACGGGACTAGCGGGGGGGCCGCGACAGATACGCAGTATTTT.

In its sample, this clonotype is medium-sized. The CDR3 region is CASSLEGLSQPQHF. DNA for the CDR3: TGTGCCAGCAGCTTGGAGGGCTTAAGTCAGCCCCAGCATTTT. This chain links TRBV11-2 with TRBJ1-5, with D unclear. V was trimmed by 3 bases and J by 6 bases, leaving 12 bases between them. This CDR3 is 14 amino acids long. Germline loops: CDR1 SGHAT, CDR2 FQNNGV.

This clonotype is medium-sized. J is TRBJ1-5 and V is TRBV12-3 or TRBV12-4; D ambiguous. V lost 2 bases to trimming and J lost 3 bases, with 5 bases between them. This CDR3 is 13 amino acids long. The CDR3 nucleotides are TGTGCCAGCAGTTTACCTAACAATCAGCCCCAGCATTTT. Translation: CASSLPNNQPQHF.

By share of the sample, this clonotype is hyperexpanded (1% or more). The chain combines TRBV18 with TRBJ2-7; 8 bases map to TRBD1. The germline V gene has CDR1 KGHSH and CDR2 LQKENI. V lost 2 bases to trimming and J lost 6 bases; unmatched junction nucleotides: 3. This CDR3 comprises 13 residues. The CDR3 loop reads CASSPDRGSEQYF. The CDR3 DNA is TGTGCCAGCTCACCAGACAGGGGCTCCGAGCAGTACTTC. Full variable domain (rest looked up from reference TRBV18 and TRBJ2-7): NAGVMQNPRHLVRRRGQEARLRCSPMKGHSHVYWYRQLPEEGLKFMVYLQKENIIDESGMPKERFSAEFPKEGPSILRIQQVVRGDSAAYFCASSPDRGSEQYFGPGTRLTVT.

Judged by abundance, this clonotype is medium-sized. The CDR3 here is CASSLKGTTNEKLFF. CDR3 coding DNA: TGTGCCAGCAGCTTGAAGGGGACCACTAATGAAAAACTGTTTTTT. The chain is built from TRBV5-4 and TRBJ1-4, with D perhaps matching TRBD1 (5 bases). Germline CDR1 reads SGHNT; CDR2 reads YYREEE (reference sequence). Trimming removed 1 base from V and 2 bases from J, with 9 bases in between. The CDR3 sequence is 15 residues long.

This clonotype rates as medium-sized (0.01 to 0.1%). J is TRBJ2-1 and V is TRBV11-3; 11 bases match TRBD1. The junction had 2 bases not matched to a gene; V was cut back by 4 bases and J by 6 bases. There are 14 residues in the CDR3. The V gene's germline CDR1 is SGHNT and CDR2 YENEEA. CDR3 protein: CASSWGQGVNEQFF. DNA of the CDR3: TGTGCCAGCAGCTGGGGACAGGGGGTCAATGAGCAGTTCTTC.

This clonotype is labeled medium-sized. V usage is TRBV6-5 and J usage is TRBJ1-1; D ambiguous. Germline CDR1 MNHEY, CDR2 SVGAGI. Trimming left V 7 bases short and J 1 base short, with 10 bases between. The CDR3 totals 13 residues. The CDR3 sequence: CASTWAGNTEAFF. The CDR3 bases are TGTGCCAGCACCTGGGCAGGGAACACTGAAGCTTTCTTT.

The chain couples TRBV10-3 to TRBJ2-7; perhaps D is TRBD1 or TRBD2 (5 bases each). The CDR3 spans 15 residues. Looked up from germline, CDR1 is ENHRY and CDR2 is SYGVKD. V lost 2 bases, J lost 0 bases, and 11 bases lay in between. In DNA, the CDR3 is TGTGCCATCAGTGAGCGAGGGGATTCCTCCTACGAGCAGTACTTC. The encoded protein is CAISERGDSSYEQYF.